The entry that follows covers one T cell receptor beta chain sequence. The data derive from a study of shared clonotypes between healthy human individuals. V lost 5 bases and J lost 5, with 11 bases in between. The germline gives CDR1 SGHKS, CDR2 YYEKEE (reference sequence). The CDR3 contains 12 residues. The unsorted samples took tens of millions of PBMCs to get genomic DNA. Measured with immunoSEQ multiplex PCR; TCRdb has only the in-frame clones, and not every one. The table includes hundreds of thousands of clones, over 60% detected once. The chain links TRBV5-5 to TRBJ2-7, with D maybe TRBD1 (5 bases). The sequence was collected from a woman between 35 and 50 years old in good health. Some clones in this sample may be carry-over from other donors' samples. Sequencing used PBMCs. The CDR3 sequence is CASRNVQDEQYF. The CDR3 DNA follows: TGTGCCAGCAGGAATGTACAGGACGAGCAGTACTTC.